Here is one TCR beta chain with its context. Germline loops: CDR1 SEHNR, CDR2 FQNEAQ (reference sequence). The CDR3 is 14 residues long. V was trimmed by 1 base and J by 2 bases, leaving 9 bases between them. The data were obtained in a study of control samples from healthy donors and cancer patients. Sequencing was performed with immunoSEQ multiplex PCR; in TCRdb, only in-frame clones are kept and a portion is missing. The table lists 55,000 to 90,000 clones, roughly 84% of them singletons, with under 30% in the top ten. The chain uses TRBV7-9 and TRBJ2-7; D is unresolved. This TCR came from a man aged 50-59 years in good health. Material: blood. In DNA, the CDR3 is TGTGCCAGCAGCTTAGTTACCGACACCTACGAGCAGTACTTC. Translation gives CASSLVTDTYEQYF.